The clone carrying this TCR beta chain was recorded a few times. Its matching antigen is unknown. This sample is part of a study of beta chain features in type 1 diabetes. The study's findings and limits: Still unanswered here is whether HLA type influences TCRB rearrangement. At VDJ recombination sites, type 1 diabetes patients had fewer insertions and more deleted nucleotides.

Germline CDR1 and CDR2: SGHTA and FQGTGA. The ends were cut back, 2 bases at V and 3 bases at J, with 11 bases in the middle. The CDR3 consists of 15 residues. Reverse transcription of all isolated RNA meant that expressed TCRB transcripts were sequenced. The data were produced by immunoSEQ multiplex PCR, yet TCRdb's version contains in-frame clones alone and is incomplete. The sample comprises 900,000 or so clones, roughly 15% of which are singletons, and roughly 0.025% rests with the top ten. This chain links TRBV7-3 with TRBJ2-1; D call uncertain. The clonotype comes from a woman aged 18-30 years in good health. Sequencing input: naive CD4+ T cells from blood. The CDR3 DNA follows: TGTGCCAGCAGCTTAGGACCACACAACTACAATGAGCAGTTCTTC. Translating gives CASSLGPHNYNEQFF.